The source of this TCR beta chain is a study of control samples from healthy donors and cancer patients (dated by TCRdb to the early 2020s). V loses 2 bases of germline sequence and J loses 1 base, and the interval between the two ends is 12 bases. Reading from cysteine to phenylalanine, the CDR3 counts 16 amino acids. The sequence is cut down to CDR3 DNA, 48 bases in frame from base 1. The germline V gene specifies SGHNT as CDR1 and YENEEA as CDR2. The library was prepared using the immunoSEQ multiplex PCR assay. The immuneACCESS repertoire file appears here via TCRdb, limited to in-frame rearrangements. These files lack a portion of the clones; in checked studies, under half of the deficit traces to unresolved V genes, and the cause of the others is not known. The sample records under 75,000 clones, almost 85% of which are singletons. 5% to 6.5% of the sample is taken by the ten largest. As regards this clone: There is no known antigen for this receptor. No quality values exist for individual bases; no much larger clone is one base distant.

The rearrangement combines TRBV11-3 with TRBJ1-3; confidence is insufficient to name the D gene. The sample taken for sequencing was blood. The sequence came from a man aged 35-49 years in good health. The CDR3 reads as follows: CASSLSLGTSGNTIYF. The DNA sequence reads TGTGCCAGCAGCTTATCCTTGGGCACTTCTGGAAACACCATATATTTT.